Presented here are 18 T cell receptor beta chains from one specimen sequenced in a study of blood T cell repertoires in COVID-19. The method was immunoSEQ multiplex PCR; TCRdb's version includes in-frame clones alone and lacks a portion of them. The sample gives about 270,000 clones, 81% of which show up once; about 2.9% is in the top ten. Sequenced material: peripheral blood. These receptors were taken from a woman aged 55-69 years with active or convalescent COVID-19.

This clone was detected only a few times. This chain uses TRBV4-1 with TRBJ2-5; 8 nucleotides agree with TRBD1. V was pared by 4 bases and J by 5 bases, with 9 bases of the junction left unmatched. The germline gives CDR1 MGHRA, CDR2 YSYEKL. The CDR3 covers 15 residues. Written as DNA, the CDR3 is TGCGCCAGCAGCCGAGACCGGGACAGGTCGGAGACCCAGTACTTC. This sequence encodes CASSRDRDRSETQYF.

The chain links TRBV14 to TRBJ2-2; possibly TRBD2 for D (5 bases). Trimming removed 0 bases from V and 4 bases from J, with 9 bases in between. This CDR3 spans 15 amino acids. CDR1 is SGHDN and CDR2 is FVKESK in the germline V gene. CDR3 loop: CASSQDAGSTGELFF. CDR3 DNA: TGTGCCAGCAGCCAAGATGCGGGTTCCACCGGGGAGCTGTTTTTT.

This clone appeared once. This chain uses TRBV7-2 with TRBJ2-1; the match to TRBD2 covers 7 bases. The trim removed 11 bases at V and 6 bases at J, leaving 10 bases unmatched. This CDR3 spans 13 amino acids. CDR1 and CDR2 (germline): SGHTA, FQGNSA. DNA for the CDR3: TGTGCCGAAGGTAGCGGCGGGAGCAATGAGCAGTTCTTC. As protein: CAEGSGGSNEQFF.

The chain is built from TRBV4-3 and TRBJ2-1; 12 bases are a match to TRBD2. Germline assignment: CDR1 LGHNA and CDR2 YSLEER. The CDR3 runs to 18 residues. Trimming removed 0 bases from V and 8 bases from J; junction bases left unmatched: 11. CDR3 residues: CASSQDYPRLAGVDEQFF. The CDR3 bases are TGCGCCAGCAGCCAAGATTACCCTAGACTAGCGGGGGTGGATGAGCAGTTCTTC.

This sequence joins TRBV7-2 and TRBJ2-7; 11 bases align to TRBD1. This CDR3 has 18 residues. The junction had 12 bases not matched to a gene; V was cut back by 4 bases and J by 1 base. CDR1 and CDR2 (germline): SGHTA, FQGNSA. The CDR3: CASSWTGGSMQGSYEQYF. DNA of the CDR3: TGTGCCAGCAGCTGGACAGGGGGCTCGATGCAAGGGTCCTACGAGCAGTACTTC. Based on the CDR3 plus reference TRBV7-2 and TRBJ2-7, the full variable domain is GAGVSQSPSNKVTEKGKDVELRCDPISGHTALYWYRQSLGQGLEFLIYFQGNSAPDKSGLPSDRFSAERTGGSVSTLTIQRTQQEDSAVYLCASSWTGGSMQGSYEQYFGPGTRLTVT.

The chain joins TRBV3-1 (or the pseudogene TRBV3-2) to TRBJ1-2; D is unclear. The germline V gene has CDR1 LGHDT and CDR2 YNNKEL (reference sequence). V dropped 3 bases and J dropped 6 bases, with 5 bases sitting between them. The CDR3 totals 11 residues. The CDR3 reads CASSQGDGYTF. DNA for the CDR3: TGTGCCAGCAGCCAGGGAGATGGCTACACCTTC.

The chain employs TRBV5-1 and TRBJ1-6; tentatively, D is TRBD1 (6 bases). CDR1 is SGHRS, CDR2 YFSETQ, per germline. V was clipped by 3 bases and J by 5 bases, with 9 bases between them. The CDR3 contains 14 residues. This CDR3 is CASSWGQNNSPLHF. CDR3 DNA: TGCGCCAGCAGCTGGGGGCAGAATAATTCACCCCTCCACTTT. Using reference TRBV5-1 and TRBJ1-6 for the parts outside the CDR3, the full variable domain is KAGVTQTPRYLIKTRGQQVTLSCSPISGHRSVSWYQQTPGQGLQFLFEYFSETQRNKGNFPGRFSGRQFSNSRSEMNVSTLELGDSALYLCASSWGQNNSPLHFGNGTRLTVT.

J is TRBJ2-3 and V is TRBV24-1; D is possibly TRBD2 (6 bases). There are 14 residues in the CDR3. Trimming removed 9 bases from V and 2 bases from J, with 14 bases in between. Germline V CDR1 and CDR2: KGHDR, SFDVKD. The CDR3 sequence: CATAGPPDTDTQYF. The DNA of the CDR3 is TGTGCCACCGCGGGGCCTCCTGACACAGATACGCAGTATTTT.

The chain uses TRBV13 and TRBJ1-5; the match to TRBD1 covers 9 bases. The CDR3 length is 14 residues. Germline V gene data show CDR1 as PRHDT and CDR2 as FYEKMQ (reference sequence). J gave up 5 bases and V 3 bases, and 2 bases lay outside the gene matches. The CDR3 region has the DNA TGTGCCAGCAGCTTCAGACAGGGGGATCAGCCCCAGCATTTT. The encoded protein is CASSFRQGDQPQHF. The full variable domain, in which reference TRBV13 and TRBJ1-5 provide the parts outside the CDR3, is AAGVIQSPRHLIKEKRETATLKCYPIPRHDTVYWYQQGPGQDPQFLISFYEKMQSDKGSIPDRFSAQQFSDYHSELNMSSLELGDSALYFCASSFRQGDQPQHFGDGTRLSIL.

Points on this clone: The sample holds other DNA sequences that translate to the same CDR3. The genes are TRBV19 and TRBJ1-2; 9 bases agree with TRBD1. J was trimmed by 2 bases and V by 3 bases; bases with no gene match: 1. The germline V gene encodes CDR1 LNHDA and CDR2 SQIVND (reference sequence). The CDR3 is 14 amino acids. CDR3 amino acids: CASSIGQGNYGYTF. The CDR3 nucleotides read TGTGCCAGTAGTATTGGACAGGGGAACTATGGCTACACCTTC.

The chain joins TRBV11-3 to TRBJ2-3; D is possibly TRBD1 (5 bases). V shed 0 bases and J shed 5 bases, with 15 bases lying between them. The CDR3 is 16 amino acids. Per germline, CDR1 SGHNT and CDR2 YENEEA. CDR3 region: CASSLDGVGVGDTQYF. CDR3 in DNA: TGTGCCAGCAGCTTAGATGGCGTAGGGGTAGGAGATACGCAGTATTTT.

The rearrangement joins TRBV18 to TRBJ2-1; 10 bases agree with TRBD2. Germline V gene lookup returns CDR1 KGHSH and CDR2 LQKENI. The ends lost 0 bases at V and 9 bases at J; junction bases unmatched: 8. The CDR3 sequence is 16 residues long. CDR3 region: CASSPPGASGGSEQFF. CDR3 coding DNA: TGTGCCAGCTCACCACCGGGGGCTAGCGGGGGCAGTGAGCAGTTCTTC.

The V gene is TRBV11-2, the J gene TRBJ2-3, with TRBD2 matching over 8 bases. Trimming at V came to 4 bases and at J to 6 bases, leaving 9 bases not matched to a gene. This CDR3 is built from 15 residues. Germline V gives CDR1 SGHAT, CDR2 FQNNGV. CDR3 amino acids: CASSSTGTSSDTQYF. DNA for the CDR3: TGTGCCAGCAGCTCTACCGGGACTAGTAGTGATACGCAGTATTTT.

V usage is TRBV9 and J usage is TRBJ2-5, with D uncertain. The CDR3 spans 16 residues. V shed 3 bases and J shed 5 bases, with 20 bases lying between them. Germline CDR1 is SGDLS and CDR2 is YYNGEE. DNA of the CDR3: TGTGCCAGCAGCGCCGACTTGATTTTAAAATCGGAGACCCAGTACTTC. This gives the protein CASSADLILKSETQYF.

The J gene is TRBJ2-5, the V gene TRBV5-1; 9 bases are a match to TRBD1. Germline lookup yields CDR1 SGHRS and CDR2 YFSETQ. The V gene end was trimmed by 3 bases and the J gene end by 4 bases; junction bases not matched to a gene: 13. The CDR3 is made up of 17 amino acids. The DNA of the CDR3 is TGCGCCAGCAGCTGGGCCCTCACAGGGGGCGGCGGAGAGACCCAGTACTTC. It encodes CASSWALTGGGGETQYF.

The chain uses TRBV4-3 and TRBJ1-6; tentatively, D is TRBD1 (6 bases). Germline values: CDR1 LGHNA, CDR2 YSLEER. The CDR3 is 20 residues long. Trimming left V 0 bases short and J 5 bases short, with 23 bases between. This chain's CDR3 is CASSQDFRQDVAPNNSPLHF. The CDR3 region has the DNA TGCGCCAGCAGCCAAGATTTCCGACAGGACGTCGCGCCGAATAATTCACCCCTCCACTTT.

The chain combines TRBV7-3 with TRBJ1-5, with 8 bases that match TRBD1. Per the germline V gene, CDR1 is SGHTA and CDR2 is FQGTGA. This CDR3 spans 18 amino acids. The V gene end was trimmed by 5 bases and the J gene end by 4 bases; junction bases not matched to a gene: 16. CDR3 coding DNA: TGTGCCAGCAGCCACCACCCTCCCGGGACAGGTGAGAATCAGCCCCAGCATTTT. It specifies CASSHHPPGTGENQPQHF. Full variable domain (remainder filled in from reference TRBV7-3 and TRBJ1-5): GAGVSQTPSNKVTEKGKYVELRCDPISGHTALYWYRQSLGQGPEFLIYFQGTGAADDSGLPNDRFFAVRPEGSVSTLKIQRTERGDSAVYLCASSHHPPGTGENQPQHFGDGTRLSIL.

CDR3 bases: TGTGCCAGTAGCCCGGGACAGGGAACCTACGAGCAGTACTTC. Residues: CASSPGQGTYEQYF. This sequence joins TRBV19 and TRBJ2-7; 9 bases line up with TRBD1. With 6 bases clipped from V and 2 bases from J, the junction kept 5 bases outside the gene matches. Per germline, CDR1 LNHDA and CDR2 SQIVND (reference sequence). The CDR3 totals 14 residues.